Given below is one TCR beta chain in context. The target antigen is unknown. With random hexamers, reverse transcription was performed on 0.5 to 1 ug of RNA. Multiplex PCR with immunoSEQ amplified the TCR beta CDR3 across 54 Vbeta and 13 Jbeta. TCRdb fed the immunoSEQ multiplex PCR reads into MiXCR, producing one record per CDR3 protein. Seen here are under 200,000 distinct CDR3 sequences, around 94% observed once, and the top ten hold roughly 0.15%. The data originate from a study of CD8 T cells in Susac syndrome. The study, taken as a whole, reports: It was acknowledged by the study that relatively few individuals were included in its TCR sequencing and HLA analysis.

The T cells that were sequenced for TCR beta were CD8+ and CD4+ cells from blood. CD8+ and CD4+ T cells were negatively isolated; TEMRA cells were FACS-enriched. CDR3 length equals 14 residues. The germline V and J ends were trimmed by 5 bases and 8 bases, with 13 bases remaining between them. Germline V gives CDR1 SEHNR, CDR2 FQNEAQ (reference sequence). The clonotype comes from a human donor in good health. Input material: CD4+ T cells from PBMCs. The rearrangement links TRBV7-9 to TRBJ1-6, with TRBD1 as a possible D gene (5 bases). The CDR3: CASSRGTFDSPLHF. As DNA, the CDR3 is TGTGCCAGCAGCCGCGGGACTTTTGATTCACCCCTCCACTTT. Supplemented by reference TRBV7-9 and TRBJ1-6, the full variable domain reads DTGVSQNPRHKITKRGQNVTFRCDPISEHNRLYWYRQTLGQGPEFLTYFQNEAQLEKSRLLSDRFSAERPKGSFSTLEIQRTEQGDSAMYLCASSRGTFDSPLHFGNGTRLTVT.